Listed below are T cell receptor beta chains from one sample, sequenced in a study of T cells in Graves' hyperthyroidism and ophthalmopathy. TCRdb independently ran MiXCR on the multiplex PCR reads; one entry per CDR3 protein. Seen here are about 560,000 distinct CDR3 sequences, about a sixth observed once, and the top ten hold less than 9.5%. Sequenced input: blood. The source of these receptors is a woman aged 25 to 39 with Graves' hyperthyroidism. Each CDR3 is given without its conserved first and last residue. A D gene is named only where the DNA matches it firmly.

d_gene,j_gene,v_gene,CDR3aa
.,TRBJ2-7,TRBV4-1,ASSTGTITYEQY
.,TRBJ1-1,TRBV4-2,ASSQEGLNTEAF
.,TRBJ1-3,TRBV30,AWSVTGGNTIY
TRBD1,TRBJ1-6,TRBV20-1,SVMGQGVYSLH
.,TRBJ1-5,TRBV6-6,ASSYSRPLGAQPQH
TRBD2,TRBJ2-7,TRBV11-2,ASSLGLAGTGEQY
.,TRBJ2-7,TRBV29-1,SVEGSIGREQY
.,TRBJ1-2,TRBV20-1,SARVRTPNYGYT
.,TRBJ2-7,TRBV6-1,ASSTLGANKGEQY
TRBD2,TRBJ2-1,TRBV27,ASSFLAGGPPTHEQF
.,TRBJ2-7,TRBV10-3,AIRNRDDSYEQY
.,TRBJ2-7,TRBV6-1,ASTASPHYEQY